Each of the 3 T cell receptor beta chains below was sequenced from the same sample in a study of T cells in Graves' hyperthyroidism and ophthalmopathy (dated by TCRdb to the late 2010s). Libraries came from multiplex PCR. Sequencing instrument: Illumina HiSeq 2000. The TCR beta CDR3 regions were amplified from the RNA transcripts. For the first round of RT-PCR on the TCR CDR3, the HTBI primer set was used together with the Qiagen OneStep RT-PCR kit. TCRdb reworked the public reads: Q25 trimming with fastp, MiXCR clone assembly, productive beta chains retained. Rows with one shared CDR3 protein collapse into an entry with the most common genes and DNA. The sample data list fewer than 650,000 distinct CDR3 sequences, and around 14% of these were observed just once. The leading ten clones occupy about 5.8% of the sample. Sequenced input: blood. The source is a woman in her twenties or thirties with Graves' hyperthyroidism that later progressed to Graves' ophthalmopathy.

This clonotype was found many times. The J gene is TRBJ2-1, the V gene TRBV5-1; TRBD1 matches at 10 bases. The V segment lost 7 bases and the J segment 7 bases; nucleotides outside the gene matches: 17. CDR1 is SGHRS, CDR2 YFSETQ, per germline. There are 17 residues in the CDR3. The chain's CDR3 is CASVPWTGTGVGNEQFF. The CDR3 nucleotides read TGCGCCAGCGTCCCATGGACCGGGACAGGGGTGGGAAATGAGCAGTTCTTC.

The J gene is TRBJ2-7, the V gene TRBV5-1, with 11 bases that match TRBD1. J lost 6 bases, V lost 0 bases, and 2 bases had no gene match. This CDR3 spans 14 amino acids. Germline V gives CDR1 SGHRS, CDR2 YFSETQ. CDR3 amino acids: CASSLAGQGGEQYF. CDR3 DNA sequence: TGCGCCAGCAGCTTGGCGGGACAGGGGGGCGAGCAGTACTTC.

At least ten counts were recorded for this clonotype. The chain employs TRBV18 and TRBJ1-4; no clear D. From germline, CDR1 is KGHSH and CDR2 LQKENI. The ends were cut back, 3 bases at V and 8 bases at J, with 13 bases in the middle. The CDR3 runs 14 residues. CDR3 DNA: TGTGCCAGCTCACCTGACCTATACCAGGAAAAACTGTTTTTT. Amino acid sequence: CASSPDLYQEKLFF.